This T cell receptor beta chain was captured by sequencing in a study of T cells in tumors after PD-1 blockade. Study-level background: Patients had no prior checkpoint blockade, systemic immunosuppressants, or anti-cancer therapy within 4 weeks. Either cemiplimab 350 mg every 2 weeks or pembrolizumab 200 mg every 3 weeks was given.

Before and after PD-1 blockade, biopsies were collected from the same primary tumor site. Template: tumor biopsy or peripheral blood genomic DNA, 616-6,004 ng per sample. The CDR3 extends over 15 amino acids. After removal of 3 bases from V and 8 bases from J, the junction contained 12 bases not matched to a gene. Germline CDR1 reads DFQATT; CDR2 reads SNEGSKA (reference sequence). Only in-frame clones appear in the TCRdb table, and some are missing; sequencing was by immunoSEQ multiplex PCR. The data show around 1,700 clones, approximately 71% seen once. This clonotype originated in a human donor with basal cell carcinoma. The material was tumor tissue, obtained after anti-PD-1 treatment. V is TRBV20-1 and J is TRBJ2-1; 8 bases are a match to TRBD2. The DNA of the CDR3 is TGCAGTGCTAGTGACGGGGCGGGAGGATCATATGAGCAGTTCTTC. Its protein is CSASDGAGGSYEQFF.